The next 2 T cell receptor beta chains were all read from a single sample in a study of OX40 agonist ivuxolimab in advanced cancers. This table comes from immunoSEQ multiplex PCR, and its TCRdb copy is limited to in-frame clones, with some not included. This table holds 70,000 to 95,000 clones, 84% found once. The sequencing used CD4+ or CD8+ T cells sorted from blood, collected in a trial of the OX40 agonist ivuxolimab. The source of these receptors is an adult with an advanced solid tumor such as melanoma, head and neck, liver or kidney cancer.

A single count supports this clone. The genes are TRBV19 and TRBJ1-6, with D unclear. From germline, CDR1 is LNHDA and CDR2 SQIVND (reference sequence). The CDR3 has 16 residues. Trimming removed 7 bases at V and 3 bases at J, with 16 bases between. CDR3 protein: CASTGGNRNYNSPLHF. The CDR3 DNA reads as TGTGCCAGTACCGGAGGGAACAGAAACTATAATTCACCCCTCCACTTT.

The rearrangement joins TRBV6-5 to TRBJ2-2; no clear D gene. Deletions cut 6 bases from V and 4 bases from J, with 12 bases between. In germline, CDR1 is MNHEY, CDR2 SVGAGI. The CDR3 is made up of 14 amino acids. The CDR3 region has the DNA TGTGCCAGCAGCCCGCCCCAGGCCACCGGGGAGCTGTTTTTT. Translated, it gives CASSPPQATGELFF.